These 27 T cell receptor beta chains were all obtained from the same sample, sequenced in a study of prognosis after radiotherapy for stage I lung cancer. Genomic DNA was the source, and TCR beta CDR3 was amplified from it by two-round multiplex PCR. Specific primers for each TRBV and TRBJ gene were what first-round PCR used. TCRdb re-analysed the multiplex PCR reads in MiXCR, keeping a single row per CDR3 protein. The repertoire holds around 26,000 distinct CDR3 sequences, with around 40% as singletons. The starting material was PBMCs, obtained before or after stereotactic body radiation therapy (not recorded which). These receptors were collected from a donor of 50 years or more with non-small cell lung cancer.

The V call is TRBV7-9, the J call TRBJ1-1; D remains ambiguous. The CDR3 extends over 15 amino acids. CDR1 is SEHNR, CDR2 FQNEAQ, per germline (reference sequence). The V gene lost 4 bases and the J gene lost 3 bases, with 15 bases spanning the gap. This CDR3 reads CASSSRAVRDTEAFF. The CDR3 DNA reads TGTGCCAGCAGCTCTCGGGCGGTCCGTGACACTGAAGCTTTCTTT.

This clonotype was recorded many times. The rearrangement uses TRBV5-1 and TRBJ2-3; 8 positions agree with TRBD2. The CDR3 consists of 16 residues. The germline gives CDR1 SGHRS, CDR2 YFSETQ. Trimming removed 4 bases from V and 2 bases from J; junction bases left unmatched: 9. The chain's CDR3 is CASSPGGSGNTDTQYF. The CDR3 nucleotides read TGCGCCAGCAGCCCCGGTGGTAGCGGGAACACAGATACGCAGTATTTT.

This clonotype occurred many times. J is TRBJ1-2 and V is TRBV9; D gene ambiguous. Looked up from germline, CDR1 is SGDLS and CDR2 is YYNGEE. V lost 4 bases to trimming and J lost 5 bases, with 21 bases between them. This CDR3 is built from 16 residues. CDR3 protein: CASSTRDRGMEYGYTF. CDR3 coding DNA: TGTGCCAGCAGCACCAGAGATAGAGGGATGGAGTATGGCTACACCTTC.

This clonotype was detected many times. The chain uses TRBV6-5 and TRBJ2-2, with 15 bases aligning to TRBD2. V was pared by 4 bases and J by 6 bases, with 9 bases of the junction left unmatched. Per germline, CDR1 MNHEY and CDR2 SVGAGI. The CDR3 sequence is 18 residues long. CDR3: CASSSPGLAGGRAGELFF. CDR3 nucleotides: TGTGCCAGCAGTTCACCGGGACTAGCGGGAGGTCGCGCCGGGGAGCTGTTTTTT.

There are many counts of this clonotype. The rearrangement links TRBV29-1 to TRBJ2-7; D is possibly TRBD2 (5 bases). The ends were cut back, 4 bases at V and 4 bases at J, with 11 bases in the middle. The CDR3 extends over 12 amino acids. Looked up from germline, CDR1 is SQVTM and CDR2 is ANQGSEA. The CDR3 loop is CSVARGQYEQYF. CDR3 sequence (DNA): TGCAGCGTTGCCCGGGGTCAATACGAGCAGTACTTC.

Concerning this clonotype itself: One end of the junction varies from germline; a read error may be responsible. This rearrangement joins TRBV27 to TRBJ2-6; a possible D gene is TRBD1 (5 bases). The CDR3 covers 17 residues. Germline V gene sequence: CDR1 MNHEY, CDR2 SMNVEV (reference sequence). This chain's CDR3 is CASSMLTVFSGANVLTF. Written as DNA, the CDR3 is TGTGCCAGCAGTATGCTAACAGTCTTCTCTGGGGCCAACGTCCTTACTTTC.

The chain carries TRBV7-8 and TRBJ2-7; 8 nucleotides line up with TRBD1. Per the germline V gene, CDR1 is SGHVS and CDR2 is FQNEAQ. The CDR3 is 13 residues long. V shed 5 bases and J 5 bases; nucleotides not matched to a gene: 5. CDR3 in amino acids: CASSEGTGDEQYF. The CDR3 DNA is TGTGCCAGCAGCGAGGGGACAGGTGACGAGCAGTACTTC.

This clonotype was seen at least ten times. The chain combines TRBV19 with TRBJ2-3, with a possible D match to TRBD1 (7 bases). With 4 bases removed from V and 4 bases from J, the gap between germline ends came to 18 bases. The CDR3 extends over 16 amino acids. CDR1 is LNHDA, CDR2 SQIVND, per germline (reference sequence). CDR3 nucleotide sequence: TGTGCCAGTAGTACGCGGGACAGCCTGGGTGCAGATACGCAGTATTTT. Encoded protein: CASSTRDSLGADTQYF.

Comments on this clonotype: The junction differs from germline at one of its ends, possibly a read error. The CDR3 DNA reads TGTGCCAGCAGCGAACAGGGGGCATACGGGGAGCTGTTTTTT. Amino acids: CASSEQGAYGELFF. The rearrangement joins TRBV5-1 to TRBJ2-2; 9 nucleotides align to TRBD1. The CDR3 has 14 amino acids. Germline assignment: CDR1 SGHRS and CDR2 YFSETQ.

Comments on this clonotype: A far larger clone lies a single base away; this is likely a read error. J is TRBJ1-2 and V is TRBV7-9; no clear D. V was shortened by 6 bases and J by 9 bases, with 20 bases between the two germline ends. The germline CDR1 and CDR2 sequences are SEHNR and FQNEAQ (reference sequence). This CDR3 region has 14 residues. Written as DNA, the CDR3 is TGTGCCAGCAGTGAAATGTTTGACACCTACAGCTACACCTTC. Its translation is CASSEMFDTYSYTF.

Judged by abundance, this clonotype is medium-sized (0.01 to 0.1%). This rearrangement joins TRBV27 to TRBJ2-6; D unresolved. With 4 bases removed from V and 2 bases from J, the gap between germline ends came to 12 bases. The CDR3 runs 16 residues. Germline V gene sequence: CDR1 MNHEY, CDR2 SMNVEV (reference sequence). The CDR3: CASSSQVLAGANVLTF. The CDR3 coding sequence is TGTGCCAGCAGTTCTCAGGTTCTAGCTGGGGCCAACGTCCTGACTTTC.

The V and J genes are TRBV12-3 or TRBV12-4 and TRBJ1-3; D not resolved. V was shortened by 10 bases and J by 4 bases, with 17 bases between the two germline ends. The CDR3 is made up of 14 amino acids. The CDR3 is CATQGRNEGNTIYF. The CDR3 nucleotides read TGTGCCACCCAAGGACGTAACGAAGGAAACACCATATATTTT.

This clonotype was seen only a few times. Given a much more abundant clone one base away, this may be a read error. The chain carries TRBV14 and TRBJ1-1, with D tentatively TRBD1 (5 bases). The V gene's germline CDR1 is SGHDN and CDR2 FVKESK. This CDR3 is built from 12 residues. The V gene lost 3 bases and the J gene lost 9 bases, with 11 bases spanning the gap. For the CDR3, the DNA is TGTGCCAGCAGCCAGTCGGGACTAAAAGCTTTCTTT. It yields the protein CASSQSGLKAFF.

This clonotype appeared many times. The chain has TRBV29-1 and TRBJ2-1; D assignment may be TRBD1 or TRBD2 (6 bases each). The germline V and J ends were trimmed by 4 bases and 3 bases, with 13 bases remaining between them. The length of the CDR3 is 14 residues. The germline CDR1 and CDR2 sequences are SQVTM and ANQGSEA. In DNA, the CDR3 is TGCAGCGTTGGGCCGGGGGCTCACTACAATGAGCAGTTCTTC. Translation gives CSVGPGAHYNEQFF.

In its sample, this clonotype is medium-sized. V is TRBV11-2 and J is TRBJ2-7; 10 positions match TRBD2. With 5 bases clipped from V and 7 bases from J, the junction kept 11 bases outside the gene matches. The CDR3 totals 15 residues. Germline-derived CDR1 and CDR2 are SGHAT and FQNNGV. The CDR3 nucleotides read TGTGCCAGCAGCATAGCCCTAGCGGGGGCTGGGGAGCAGTACTTC. It codes for CASSIALAGAGEQYF.

This chain uses TRBV7-2 with TRBJ2-6, with D possibly matching TRBD1 (5 bases). The CDR3 totals 16 residues. The germline CDR1 and CDR2 sequences are SGHTA and FQGNSA. V was shortened by 0 bases and J by 1 base, with 7 bases between the two germline ends. DNA of the CDR3: TGTGCCAGCAGCTTAGCGTCAGGGTCTGGGGCCAACGTCCTGACTTTC. As protein: CASSLASGSGANVLTF.

Note on this clonotype: A far larger clone lies a single base away; this is likely a read error. The chain recombines TRBV6-4 with TRBJ2-2; D possibly corresponds to TRBD2 (5 bases). The CDR3 has 12 amino acids. CDR1 is MRHNA, CDR2 SNTAGT, per germline. As DNA, the CDR3 is TGTGCCAGCAGTACCCGACCCGGGGAGCGGTTTTTT. This gives the protein CASSTRPGERFF.

Ten or more counts support this clonotype. J is TRBJ2-2 and V is TRBV2; the D gene is possibly TRBD2 (5 bases). This CDR3 comprises 14 residues. The germline V and J ends were trimmed by 7 bases and 6 bases, with 15 bases remaining between them. In germline, CDR1 is SNHLY, CDR2 FYNNEI. CDR3 coding DNA: TGTGCCAGCATCCCTAGCCGTCCGGCCGGGGAGCTGTTTTTT. Translated, it gives CASIPSRPAGELFF.

This clonotype is categorized as medium-sized (0.01 to 0.1%). The rearrangement links TRBV5-1 to TRBJ1-3; 8 bases match TRBD1. The J segment lost 3 bases and the V segment lost 2 bases, leaving 7 bases of the junction unmatched. Germline V gives CDR1 SGHRS, CDR2 YFSETQ. The CDR3 sequence is 16 residues long. The CDR3 nucleotides read TGCGCCAGCAGCTTCCAGGGGGCCTTATATGGAAACACCATATATTTT. Translating it yields CASSFQGALYGNTIYF.

This clonotype has at least ten counts. V gene TRBV5-4 combines with J gene TRBJ2-2; 7 positions match TRBD1. Germline values: CDR1 SGHNT, CDR2 YYREEE (reference sequence). The CDR3 has 14 residues. With 3 bases clipped from V and 7 bases from J, the junction kept 6 bases outside the gene matches. The CDR3 here is CASSWGQKGGELFF. The DNA for the CDR3 is TGTGCCAGCAGCTGGGGACAGAAAGGCGGGGAGCTGTTTTTT.

J is TRBJ2-1 and V is TRBV6-4; 9 positions agree with TRBD2. CDR1 and CDR2 (germline): MRHNA, SNTAGT. CDR3 length: 20 amino acids. The trim removed 5 bases at V and 4 bases at J, leaving 21 bases unmatched. CDR3 sequence reads: CASSPGRDSGSSSSYNEQFF. The CDR3, as DNA: TGTGCCAGCAGTCCCGGGCGGGATAGCGGGAGTTCGAGCTCATACAATGAGCAGTTCTTC.

This clonotype was seen just once. The chain couples TRBV6-2 or TRBV6-3 to TRBJ2-6; maybe TRBD1 (5 bases). Germline V gives CDR1 MNHEY, CDR2 SVGEGT. This CDR3 region has 15 residues. V lost 5 bases to trimming and J lost 4 bases, with 12 bases between them. This chain's CDR3 is CASSMTVSGANVLTF. CDR3 DNA sequence: TGTGCCAGCAGTATGACAGTCTCGGGGGCCAACGTCCTGACTTTC.

The J gene is TRBJ2-6, the V gene TRBV3-1; D unclear. V lost 4 bases to trimming and J lost 1 base, with 11 bases between them. This CDR3 region has 16 residues. CDR1 and CDR2 from the germline V gene are LGHDT and YNNKEL (reference sequence). CDR3 coding DNA: TGTGCCAGCAGCCCTCGTACCGCGTCTGGGGCCAACGTCCTGACTTTC. Translating gives CASSPRTASGANVLTF.

This clonotype was seen a handful of times. A much larger clone sits a single nucleotide away, making a read error possible. This sequence joins TRBV7-8 and TRBJ2-1; 8 nucleotides agree with TRBD2. V lost 5 bases to trimming and J lost 8 bases; unmatched junction nucleotides: 17. Germline loops: CDR1 SGHVS, CDR2 FQNEAQ. The CDR3 contains 17 residues. CDR3 protein: CASSREQGSGIVYEQFF. The CDR3 nucleotides read TGTGCCAGCAGCCGAGAGCAGGGTAGCGGGATAGTGTATGAGCAGTTCTTC.

As regards this clonotype: A much larger clone differs from this one at a single base, so this may be a read error. V and J are TRBV20-1 and TRBJ2-2, with 9 bases fitting TRBD2. This CDR3 contains 15 residues. Germline lookup yields CDR1 DFQATT and CDR2 SNEGSKA (reference sequence). In nucleotides, the CDR3 is TGCAGTGCCTCTCGGGCGGGAGGGAACACCGTGGAGCTGTTTTTT. Residues: CSASRAGGNTVELFF.

The V and J genes are TRBV18 and TRBJ2-3, with 9 bases identical to TRBD1. After removal of 6 bases from V and 0 bases from J, the junction contained 10 bases not matched to a gene. The CDR3 sequence is 17 residues long. Germline values: CDR1 KGHSH, CDR2 LQKENI. The CDR3 nucleotides are TGTGCCAGCTCGGTGCCAACAGGGGGCATTAGCACAGATACGCAGTATTTT. Translated: CASSVPTGGISTDTQYF.

Comments on this clonotype: This likely came from a read error, as a far larger clone is one base away. The rearrangement joins TRBV6-8 to TRBJ2-7; 8 bases match TRBD1. Germline assignment: CDR1 MNHGY and CDR2 SAAAGT. CDR3 size: 18 residues. Unmatched junction bases numbered 17, after V lost 5 bases and J lost 2 bases. The CDR3 DNA sequence: TGTGCCAGCAGTCCACTGAGGGAAGGGACAGGTAGGCCCTACGAGCAGTACTTC. Its translation: CASSPLREGTGRPYEQYF.